What follows is one T cell receptor (beta chain) and its context. Repertoires were generated with immunoSEQ multiplex PCR, while TCRdb's copy carries only in-frame clones and drops some. The sample includes fewer than 50,000 clones, roughly 86% seen only once; the top ten take around 18%. The source of the sample is a study of OX40 agonist ivuxolimab in advanced cancers. Study in general: Participants, approximately 83% male, averaged roughly 55 years of age, ranging from about 23 to 79. A partial response was reached by three patients: one with hepatocellular carcinoma and two with cutaneous melanoma.

V lost 4 bases to trimming and J lost 4 bases, with 13 bases between them. The germline V gene encodes CDR1 LNHDA and CDR2 SQIVND (reference sequence). The CDR3 runs to 14 residues. The study sampled blood at baseline, cycle 4 day 1, and cycle 7 day 1. The sequence derives from an adult with an advanced solid tumor such as melanoma, head and neck, liver or kidney cancer. This chain connects TRBV19 to TRBJ1-1; D perhaps matches TRBD1 (6 bases). The source material was CD4+ or CD8+ T cells sorted from blood, sampled in a trial of the OX40 agonist ivuxolimab. The CDR3 bases are TGTGCCAGTAGTACCCAGGGGTCGAGCACTGAAGCTTTCTTT. This encodes CASSTQGSSTEAFF.